This T cell receptor beta chain was found in a study of cytomegalovirus exposure and HLA in healthy donors. Study outcomes and limitations: Common viral pathogens seemed, in a later analysis, to connect with several of the most significant clusters.

The PCR contained 60 Vbeta and 13 Jbeta primers. Assay used: immunoSEQ multiplex PCR; TCRdb lists only in-frame clones, some missing. The table records 90,000 to 150,000 clones, roughly 80% of them present only once. A word on this clone: Its target is not known.

Germline V gives CDR1 SSHAT, CDR2 FNYEAQ (reference sequence). The CDR3 runs 16 residues. Trimming stripped 4 bases from V and 5 bases from J, with 20 bases between. The receptor's source is a woman under 40 in good health and CMV-seropositive. The chain links TRBV7-7 to TRBJ2-5, with D possibly being TRBD1 (6 bases). Source material: PBMCs. CDR3 protein: CASSSTSGAGVETQYF. DNA of the CDR3: TGTGCCAGCAGCTCCACGTCCGGAGCAGGGGTCGAGACCCAGTACTTC. The full variable domain, in which reference TRBV7-7 and TRBJ2-5 provide the parts outside the CDR3, is GAGVSQSPRYKVTKRGQDVTLRCDPISSHATLYWYQQALGQGPEFLTYFNYEAQPDKSGLPSDRFSAERPEGSISTLTIQRTEQRDSAMYRCASSSTSGAGVETQYFGPGTRLLVL.